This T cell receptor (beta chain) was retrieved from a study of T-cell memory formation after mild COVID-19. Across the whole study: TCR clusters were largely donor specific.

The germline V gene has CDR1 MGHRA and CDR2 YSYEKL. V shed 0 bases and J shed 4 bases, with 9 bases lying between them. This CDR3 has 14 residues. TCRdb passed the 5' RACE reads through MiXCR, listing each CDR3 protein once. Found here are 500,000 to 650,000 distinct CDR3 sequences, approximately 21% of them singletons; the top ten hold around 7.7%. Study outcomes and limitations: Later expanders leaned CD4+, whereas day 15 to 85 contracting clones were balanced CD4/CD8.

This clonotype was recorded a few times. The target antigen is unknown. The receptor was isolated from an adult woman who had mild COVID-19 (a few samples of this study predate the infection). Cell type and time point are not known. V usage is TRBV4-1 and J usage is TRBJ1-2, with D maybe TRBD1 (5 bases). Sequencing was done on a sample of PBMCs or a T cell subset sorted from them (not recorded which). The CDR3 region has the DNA TGCGCCAGCAGCCAAGAAACCAGGGTCTATGGCTACACCTTC. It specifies CASSQETRVYGYTF.